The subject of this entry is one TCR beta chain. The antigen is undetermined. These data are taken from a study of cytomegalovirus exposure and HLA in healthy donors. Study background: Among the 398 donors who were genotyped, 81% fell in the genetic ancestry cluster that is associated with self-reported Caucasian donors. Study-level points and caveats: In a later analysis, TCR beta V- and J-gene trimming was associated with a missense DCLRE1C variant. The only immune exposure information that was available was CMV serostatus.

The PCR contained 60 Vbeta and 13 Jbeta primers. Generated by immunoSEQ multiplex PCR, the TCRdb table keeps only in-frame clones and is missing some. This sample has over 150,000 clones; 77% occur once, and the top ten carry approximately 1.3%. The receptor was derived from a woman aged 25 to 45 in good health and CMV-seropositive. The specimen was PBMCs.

CDR3 residues: CASSPGQGGSYEQYF. The CDR3 DNA is TGCGCCAGCAGCCCCGGACAGGGTGGGTCCTACGAGCAGTACTTC. The genes are TRBV5-1 and TRBJ2-7, with 8 bases identical to TRBD1. Germline assignment: CDR1 SGHRS and CDR2 YFSETQ. The V segment lost 4 bases and the J segment 1 base; nucleotides outside the gene matches: 7. The CDR3 has 15 residues.